Each of the 25 T cell receptor beta chains below was sequenced from the same sample in a study of cytomegalovirus exposure and HLA in healthy donors. Primers included in the PCR were 60 Vbeta and 13 Jbeta primers. Generated by immunoSEQ multiplex PCR, the TCRdb table keeps only in-frame clones and is missing some. This sample carries 160,000 or so clones, roughly 85% of them seen once, and the ten largest clones take 2% to 2.5%. Sequences were obtained from PBMCs. The receptors come from a man aged 40-55 years in good health and CMV-seronegative.

The chain uses TRBV19 and TRBJ1-4; 9 nucleotides match TRBD1. Germline loops: CDR1 LNHDA, CDR2 SQIVND (reference sequence). With 10 bases clipped from V and 8 bases from J, the junction kept 8 bases outside the gene matches. The CDR3 contains 13 residues. The CDR3: CATQDRGGEKLFF. The CDR3 nucleotides read TGTGCCACCCAGGACAGGGGTGGGGAAAAACTGTTTTTT.

The J gene is TRBJ1-4, the V gene TRBV6-5; D remains unclear. From germline, CDR1 is MNHEY and CDR2 SVGAGI. The CDR3 runs to 15 residues. The V end lost 6 bases, the J end lost 4 bases, and 15 bases lay between the germline ends. The CDR3 DNA sequence: TGTGCCAGCAGACGTACGGGTCTGAATAATGAAAAACTGTTTTTT. Its translation is CASRRTGLNNEKLFF.

The genes are TRBV20-1 and TRBJ2-7, with 7 bases lining up with TRBD2. After removal of 3 bases from V and 7 bases from J, the junction contained 3 bases not matched to a gene. The CDR3 has 11 amino acids. Germline V gene sequence: CDR1 DFQATT, CDR2 SNEGSKA (reference sequence). CDR3 bases: TGCAGTGCTAGCCGGGGGGAAGAGCAGTACTTC. Its protein is CSASRGEEQYF.

V usage is TRBV13 and J usage is TRBJ2-3, with D unresolved. Germline loops: CDR1 PRHDT, CDR2 FYEKMQ (reference sequence). Trimming shortened V by 7 bases and J by 0 bases, and 8 bases separated the two germline ends. CDR3 length equals 13 residues. The CDR3 bases are TGTGCCAGCATGAACACCAGCACAGATACGCAGTATTTT. This sequence encodes CASMNTSTDTQYF.

This clone was seen more than once but under ten times. The gene calls are TRBV4-1 and TRBJ1-6; 7 nucleotides agree with TRBD1. Per the germline V gene, CDR1 is MGHRA and CDR2 is YSYEKL. The CDR3 loop spans 14 amino acids. After removal of 4 bases from V and 10 bases from J, the junction contained 7 bases not matched to a gene. The CDR3 DNA sequence: TGCGCCAGCAGCCCGACAGGGTTTGGGTCACCCCTCCACTTT. This codes for CASSPTGFGSPLHF.

The gene calls are TRBV7-9 and TRBJ1-3, with D possibly matching TRBD1 (6 bases). V was shortened by 0 bases and J by 5 bases, with 8 bases between the two germline ends. This CDR3 comprises 14 residues. From germline, CDR1 is SEHNR and CDR2 FQNEAQ (reference sequence). In nucleotides, the CDR3 is TGTGCCAGCAGCTTAGCGAGGGGGAGAAACACCATATATTTT. Amino acids: CASSLARGRNTIYF.

This clone was counted once. J is TRBJ2-7 and V is TRBV5-1; 8 bases agree with TRBD2. This CDR3 is built from 16 residues. CDR1 is SGHRS, CDR2 YFSETQ, per germline. V lost 0 bases to trimming and J lost 2 bases; unmatched junction nucleotides: 7. Here the CDR3 DNA reads TGCGCCAGCAGCTTGGGGCTAGCGGGTTGGGCCTACGAGCAGTACTTC. The encoded protein is CASSLGLAGWAYEQYF.

The CDR3 coding sequence is TGTGCCAGCAGTGAACATGGAGAAACTGGCTACTCCTACGAGCAGTACTTC. Its protein is CASSEHGETGYSYEQYF. The chain recombines TRBV6-1 with TRBJ2-7, with D unresolved. Per germline, CDR1 MNHNS and CDR2 SASEGT. This CDR3 spans 17 amino acids. The germline V and J ends were trimmed by 2 bases and 0 bases, with 17 bases remaining between them.

The chain employs TRBV2 and TRBJ1-6, with 8 bases identical to TRBD1. The CDR3 consists of 13 residues. Germline CDR1 and CDR2: SNHLY and FYNNEI. Unmatched junction bases numbered 11, after V lost 10 bases and J lost 12 bases. CDR3 residues: CATSVDRDLPLHF. The DNA of the CDR3 is TGTGCCACCTCGGTGGACAGGGATTTACCCCTCCACTTT.

This clone was observed a few times. The chain is built from TRBV28 and TRBJ2-6; the D is unclear. The V gene's germline CDR1 is MDHEN and CDR2 SYDVKM. The CDR3 sequence is 16 residues long. Trimming removed 2 bases at V and 0 bases at J, with 8 bases between. CDR3 residues: CASSLRRSSGANVLTF. The CDR3 DNA is TGTGCCAGCAGTTTAAGGCGGTCCTCTGGGGCCAACGTCCTGACTTTC.

The rearrangement uses TRBV6-1 and TRBJ2-5; TRBD2 might be the D (6 bases). Trimming removed 4 bases from V and 4 bases from J, with 16 bases in between. The CDR3 is 15 residues long. CDR1 and CDR2 from the germline V gene are MNHNS and SASEGT. The CDR3 spells CASSVVGQGGETQYF. The CDR3 DNA sequence: TGTGCCAGCAGTGTAGTAGGGCAGGGAGGAGAGACCCAGTACTTC.

The J gene is TRBJ2-7, the V gene TRBV19, with a weak D call TRBD1 (6 bases). The CDR3 spans 14 residues. The V end was cut by 1 base, the J end by 2 bases, with 9 bases between. Germline CDR1 LNHDA, CDR2 SQIVND (reference sequence). The CDR3 here is CASSIAGTTYEQYF. The CDR3 DNA reads as TGTGCCAGTAGTATAGCCGGGACAACCTACGAGCAGTACTTC.

The genes are TRBV11-2 and TRBJ1-4; 8 nucleotides agree with TRBD1. CDR1 is SGHAT, CDR2 FQNNGV, per germline. The length of the CDR3 is 16 residues. The V and J ends lost 3 bases and 2 bases, in that order; junction bases with no gene match: 5. The CDR3 DNA sequence: TGTGCCAGCAGCTTGCTCAGGGGGCGGACTAATGAAAAACTGTTTTTT. This sequence encodes CASSLLRGRTNEKLFF.

This chain joins TRBV5-1 and TRBJ2-7, with D perhaps TRBD2 (5 bases). This CDR3 has 15 amino acids. V was cut by 4 bases and J by 0 bases, with 14 bases left in between. Germline CDR1 is SGHRS and CDR2 is YFSETQ. The CDR3 protein is CASSPNRGSSYEQYF. The CDR3 region has the DNA TGCGCCAGCAGCCCGAACCGGGGAAGCTCCTACGAGCAGTACTTC.

The chain combines TRBV5-1 with TRBJ2-2; the match to TRBD1 covers 7 bases. V was clipped by 3 bases and J by 5 bases; unmatched bases: 7. CDR1 is SGHRS, CDR2 YFSETQ, per germline. The CDR3 sequence is 15 residues long. Here the CDR3 reads CASSSTTGMTGELFF. The CDR3, as DNA: TGCGCCAGCAGCTCAACGACAGGGATGACCGGGGAGCTGTTTTTT.

The chain couples TRBV5-4 to TRBJ2-1; 13 bases map to TRBD2. Per the germline V gene, CDR1 is SGHNT and CDR2 is YYREEE (reference sequence). This CDR3 spans 16 amino acids. With 4 bases clipped from V and 6 bases from J, the junction kept 7 bases outside the gene matches. CDR3 coding DNA: TGTGCCAGCAGCGGCATAAGGACTAGCGGGAGCAATGAGCAGTTCTTC. Encoded protein: CASSGIRTSGSNEQFF.

The chain uses TRBV5-1 and TRBJ2-3, with D perhaps TRBD2 (6 bases). This CDR3 has 14 amino acids. Trimming shortened V by 6 bases and J by 2 bases, and 13 bases separated the two germline ends. Germline assignment: CDR1 SGHRS and CDR2 YFSETQ. In DNA, the CDR3 is TGCGCCAGCAACCGGGCGGGAAACACAGATACGCAGTATTTT. Its translation is CASNRAGNTDTQYF.

V gene TRBV19 combines with J gene TRBJ2-6, with D possibly matching TRBD1 (7 bases). The CDR3 runs 13 residues. Trimming pared 10 bases from V and 5 bases from J, leaving 12 bases between. Per the germline V gene, CDR1 is LNHDA and CDR2 is SQIVND (reference sequence). CDR3 protein: CATRGARANVLTF. The CDR3 DNA sequence: TGTGCCACCAGGGGGGCTCGGGCCAACGTCCTGACTTTC.

The table lists this clone with a few counts. The CDR3: CASSLDRDRAGYGYTF. Here the CDR3 DNA reads TGTGCCAGCAGCTTAGATCGGGACAGGGCGGGGTATGGCTACACCTTC. The chain has TRBV11-3 and TRBJ1-2, with TRBD1 identical over 9 bases. CDR1 and CDR2 from the germline V gene are SGHNT and YENEEA. The V and J ends lost 0 bases and 5 bases, in that order; junction bases with no gene match: 7. The CDR3 has 16 residues.

CDR3 nucleotide sequence: TGTGCCAGCAGCTCTAAAAGCCCGGGACAGGGGGGCGATGAGCAGTTCTTC. Its translation is CASSSKSPGQGGDEQFF. The rearrangement joins TRBV7-9 to TRBJ2-1; 11 positions agree with TRBD1. The CDR3 has 17 amino acids. V lost 4 bases, J lost 8 bases, and 13 bases stayed unmatched. Germline V gene sequence: CDR1 SEHNR, CDR2 FQNEAQ (reference sequence). Full variable domain (rest looked up from reference TRBV7-9 and TRBJ2-1): DTGVSQNPRHKITKRGQNVTFRCDPISEHNRLYWYRQTLGQGPEFLTYFQNEAQLEKSRLLSDRFSAERPKGSFSTLEIQRTEQGDSAMYLCASSSKSPGQGGDEQFFGPGTRLTVL.

The chain links TRBV28 to TRBJ2-7; D not certain. Trimming pared 6 bases from V and 2 bases from J, leaving 11 bases between. CDR1 MDHEN and CDR2 SYDVKM come from the germline V gene. The CDR3 totals 13 residues. In DNA form, the CDR3 reads TGTGCCAGCAGGGAGTCGGGTACCTACGAGCAGTACTTC. Its protein product is CASRESGTYEQYF.

This chain joins TRBV2 and TRBJ2-3, with D maybe TRBD1 (5 bases). CDR3 size: 14 residues. The germline V gene has CDR1 SNHLY and CDR2 FYNNEI. The V end lost 6 bases, the J end lost 3 bases, and 13 bases lay between the germline ends. The CDR3 loop is CASRLRVGTDTQYF. The CDR3 nucleotides read TGTGCCAGCAGACTCAGGGTTGGTACAGATACGCAGTATTTT.

In this sample, this clone turned up a few times. This rearrangement joins TRBV11-2 to TRBJ2-7; 7 bases align to TRBD1. V was pared by 5 bases and J by 0 bases, with 10 bases of the junction left unmatched. Germline CDR1 is SGHAT and CDR2 is FQNNGV. The CDR3 runs to 16 residues. As DNA, the CDR3 is TGTGCCAGCAGCGATCCAGGGGGTGATCTCTCCTACGAGCAGTACTTC. It yields the protein CASSDPGGDLSYEQYF.

Comment on this clone: A junction end diverges from the germline sequence, so it may reflect a read error. J is TRBJ2-4 and V is TRBV19, with a weak D call TRBD2 (5 bases). Germline V gene lookup returns CDR1 LNHDA and CDR2 SQIVND (reference sequence). The CDR3 is made up of 16 amino acids. DNA of the CDR3: TGTGCCAGTAGTATAGTCTCGGGGATTGCCCGAAACAGTCAGTACTTC. This gives the protein CASSIVSGIARNSQYF. Full variable domain (remainder filled in from reference TRBV19 and TRBJ2-4): DGGITQSPKYLFRKEGQNVTLSCEQNLNHDAMYWYRQDPGQGLRLIYYSQIVNDFQKGDIAEGYSVSREKKESFPLTVTSAQKNPTAFYLCASSIVSGIARNSQYFGAGTRLSVL.

This chain uses TRBV4-2 with TRBJ2-2; D gene unclear. CDR1 is LGHNA, CDR2 YNFKEQ, per germline. Trimming stripped 0 bases from V and 1 base from J, with 3 bases between. The CDR3 totals 14 residues. CDR3 in DNA: TGTGCCAGCAGCCAAGACTGGAACACCGGGGAGCTGTTTTTT. This translates into CASSQDWNTGELFF.